This TCR beta chain was sequenced in a study of tumor and adjacent non-tumor tissue in lung cancer. Study-wide context: Patients were aged roughly 31 to 76, about ten men and roughly five women, stage I to III. General study results and limits: In normal lung, the top 100 clones were significantly more dominant than in tumor.

TCRbeta libraries were built with three rounds of nested PCR, modified from ARM-PCR. MiXCR was run by TCRdb on the multiplex PCR reads, yielding one entry per CDR3 protein. The sample includes about 110,000 distinct CDR3 sequences, around 57% of them seen just once. Germline V lookup: CDR1 SGHDT, CDR2 YYEEEE. With 8 bases clipped from V and 4 bases from J, the junction kept 9 bases outside the gene matches. The CDR3 loop spans 15 amino acids. Remarks on this clonotype: The antigen is not known.

No cell sorting was done before RNA was extracted from the tissue. Distant lung tissue was collected more than 3 cm away from the tumor edge. Chemotherapy-naive patients with new lung cancer underwent thoracic surgery in China, August–late 2014. Sequenced: distant non-tumor lung tissue. This chain uses TRBV5-6 with TRBJ2-3; 11 bases are a match to TRBD1. The source of this sequence is a man between 60 and 70 years old with non-small cell lung cancer. The CDR3 protein is CASNLGQGVSDTQYF. The DNA of the CDR3 is TGTGCCAGTAACTTGGGACAGGGGGTTTCAGATACGCAGTATTTT.